This TCR beta chain was recovered during a study of shared clonotypes between healthy human individuals. Generated by immunoSEQ multiplex PCR, the TCRdb table keeps only in-frame clones and is missing some. The sample contains about 2.4 million clones, approximately 92% of which appear only once. Unmatched junction bases numbered 2, after V lost 5 bases and J lost 2 bases. Germline CDR1 reads MNHEY; CDR2 reads SVGAGI. This CDR3 region has 13 residues. This clone was detected a few times. The chain recombines TRBV6-5 with TRBJ1-2; the match to TRBD1 covers 7 bases. The sample was naive CD4+ T cells sorted from blood. Subset defined: CD45RA+ positively selected. The sequence derives from a man aged 18-30 years in good health. This CDR3 reads CASSATGNYGYTF. The CDR3 coding sequence is TGTGCCAGCAGTGCGACAGGGAACTATGGCTACACCTTC.